This entry lists 23 T cell receptor beta chains sequenced from one sample in a study of PD-1 blockade in classical Hodgkin lymphoma. Time point denoted: cycle 4 day 1 (C4D1), after around six weeks of nivolumab. Exposure to brentuximab vedotin varied, and each patient had relapsed following autologous stem cell transplantation. Sequencing was performed with immunoSEQ multiplex PCR; in TCRdb, only in-frame clones are kept and a portion is missing. The sample carries tens of thousands of clones, 90% recorded once. Source: peripheral blood mononuclear cells (PBMCs), taken before the fourth cycle of nivolumab. The receptors come from a human donor with classical Hodgkin lymphoma.

This clone was detected a few times. The chain has TRBV7-9 and TRBJ2-1, with D uncertain. This CDR3 has 14 amino acids. The V and J ends lost 1 base and 3 bases respectively, with 7 bases between them. From germline, CDR1 is SEHNR and CDR2 FQNEAQ (reference sequence). The CDR3 spells CASSLVFGYNEQFF. The CDR3 DNA reads as TGTGCCAGCAGCTTAGTATTTGGCTACAATGAGCAGTTCTTC.

V usage is TRBV4-3 and J usage is TRBJ1-6; D call uncertain. Germline V lookup: CDR1 LGHNA, CDR2 YSLEER. CDR3 length equals 17 residues. V gave up 0 bases and J gave up 0 bases, with 9 bases separating them. CDR3 nucleotide sequence: TGCGCCAGCAGCCAAGATCGCGGGAGCTCCTATAATTCACCCCTCCACTTT. It codes for CASSQDRGSSYNSPLHF.

This clone was picked up one time. This chain joins TRBV9 and TRBJ1-2; D unclear. Germline V gene lookup returns CDR1 SGDLS and CDR2 YYNGEE. This CDR3 region has 13 residues. V was clipped by 2 bases and J by 6 bases, with 11 bases between them. This CDR3 reads CASSVGARNGYTF. The CDR3 DNA follows: TGTGCCAGCAGCGTCGGAGCACGGAATGGCTACACCTTC.

The rearrangement joins TRBV15 to TRBJ2-7; no firm D call. Germline V gives CDR1 LNHNV, CDR2 YYDKDF (reference sequence). There are 13 residues in the CDR3. V was trimmed by 5 bases and J by 2 bases, leaving 10 bases between them. The CDR3 DNA is TGTGCCACCAGCCCGTCGTTCACCTACGAGCAGTACTTC. It is translated as CATSPSFTYEQYF.

The V call is TRBV11-3, the J call TRBJ2-1; a possible D gene is TRBD2 (6 bases). V lost 5 bases to trimming and J lost 2 bases, with 13 bases between them. The CDR3 totals 15 residues. CDR1 SGHNT and CDR2 YENEEA come from the germline V gene. The CDR3 nucleotides are TGTGCCAGCAGCAACCGACGGGGGACCTACAATGAGCAGTTCTTC. This codes for CASSNRRGTYNEQFF. The variable domain in full, with the rest retrieved from reference TRBV11-3 and TRBJ2-1, is EAGVVQSPRYKIIEKKQPVAFWCNPISGHNTLYWYLQNLGQGPELLIRYENEEAVDDSQLPKDRFSAERLKGVDSTLKIQPAELGDSAVYLCASSNRRGTYNEQFFGPGTRLTVL.

V and J are TRBV7-8 and TRBJ2-3, with a weak D call TRBD2 (7 bases). Germline V CDR1 and CDR2: SGHVS, FQNEAQ. The CDR3 extends over 15 amino acids. V was cut by 5 bases and J by 1 base, with 13 bases left in between. In DNA form, the CDR3 reads TGTGCCAGCAGCCCAAGGCGGGGGCGCACAGATACGCAGTATTTT. Its translation is CASSPRRGRTDTQYF.

The rearrangement links TRBV19 to TRBJ1-6; D remains ambiguous. The CDR3 totals 15 residues. V was trimmed by 5 bases and J by 7 bases, leaving 15 bases between them. Germline CDR1 reads LNHDA; CDR2 reads SQIVND (reference sequence). The CDR3 sequence: CASSSPRVDNSPLHF. CDR3 bases: TGTGCCAGTAGTTCTCCTCGGGTCGACAATTCACCCCTCCACTTT.

V and J are TRBV27 and TRBJ2-7, with D tentatively TRBD1 (5 bases). The CDR3 extends over 13 amino acids. Between the trimmed V and J ends, which lost 3 bases and 6 bases, there was a span of 12 bases. CDR1 MNHEY and CDR2 SMNVEV come from the germline V gene (reference sequence). Here the CDR3 DNA reads TGTGCCAGCAGTTTGGGGCTACCCGCCGAGCAGTACTTC. It is translated as CASSLGLPAEQYF.

The chain couples TRBV9 to TRBJ2-1; D gene uncertain. Germline loops: CDR1 SGDLS, CDR2 YYNGEE. This CDR3 has 18 amino acids. V lost 5 bases to trimming and J lost 4 bases, with 25 bases between them. CDR3 nucleotides: TGTGCCAGCAGTCGAGCTACGTCGGCGACCGAGTGGTACAATGAGCAGTTCTTC. Amino acid sequence: CASSRATSATEWYNEQFF.

The chain uses TRBV28 and TRBJ1-2, with D unclear. Trimming took off 9 bases at V and 1 base at J, with 15 bases between the two ends. This CDR3 is 14 amino acids long. Germline V gives CDR1 MDHEN, CDR2 SYDVKM. As DNA, the CDR3 is TGTGCCAGATACGCAGTTACTCTTAACTATGGCTACACCTTC. This translates into CARYAVTLNYGYTF.

The V call is TRBV19, the J call TRBJ1-2; no clear D. The CDR3 runs 15 residues. Trimming removed 6 bases at V and 0 bases at J, with 14 bases between. The germline V gene encodes CDR1 LNHDA and CDR2 SQIVND (reference sequence). The CDR3 reads CASRTSGRTNYGYTF. The CDR3 DNA is TGTGCCAGTAGGACCTCGGGGAGGACTAACTATGGCTACACCTTC.

The J gene is TRBJ1-2, the V gene TRBV14; D unclear. The V end lost 4 bases, the J end lost 4 bases, and 16 bases lay between the germline ends. The CDR3 loop spans 15 amino acids. Germline CDR1 and CDR2: SGHDN and FVKESK. CDR3 sequence reads: CASSLRLGWSYGYTF. DNA for the CDR3: TGTGCCAGCAGCCTCCGACTGGGGTGGAGCTATGGCTACACCTTC.

This chain joins TRBV7-8 and TRBJ1-1; 9 bases match TRBD1. Germline V gene sequence: CDR1 SGHVS, CDR2 FQNEAQ. The CDR3 consists of 16 residues. Trimming took 5 bases from V and 1 from J; bases not matched to a gene: 8. CDR3 in DNA: TGTGCCAGCAGCATAACAGGGGGCGGCGGGAACACTGAAGCTTTCTTT. Residues: CASSITGGGGNTEAFF.

The sample holds a few counts of this clone. V gene TRBV27 combines with J gene TRBJ2-7, with no clear D. V dropped 11 bases and J dropped 4 bases, with 3 bases sitting between them. The CDR3 runs to 8 residues. CDR1 and CDR2 from the germline V gene are MNHEY and SMNVEV (reference sequence). For the CDR3, the DNA is TGTGCCGCGTACGAGCAGTACTTC. Encoded protein: CAAYEQYF.

This clone has a single count. J is TRBJ1-5 and V is TRBV15, with 8 bases identical to TRBD1. J gave up 0 bases and V 7 bases, and 5 bases lay outside the gene matches. The CDR3 contains 15 residues. Germline lookup yields CDR1 LNHNV and CDR2 YYDKDF (reference sequence). DNA of the CDR3: TGTGCCACCACCTGGGACAGGAATAGCAATCAGCCCCAGCATTTT. Protein sequence: CATTWDRNSNQPQHF.

This rearrangement joins TRBV5-1 to TRBJ2-3; TRBD2 matches at 8 bases. This CDR3 has 16 amino acids. Per germline, CDR1 SGHRS and CDR2 YFSETQ. The junction had 6 bases not matched to a gene; V was cut back by 0 bases and J by 3 bases. The CDR3 bases are TGCGCCAGCAGCTTGGGGGGACTAGTTGGTACAGATACGCAGTATTTT. Protein: CASSLGGLVGTDTQYF.

The chain carries TRBV27 and TRBJ2-1; D not certain. Trimming cost V 0 bases and J 4 bases, with 16 bases left between them. Germline loops: CDR1 MNHEY, CDR2 SMNVEV (reference sequence). CDR3 length equals 17 residues. The CDR3 loop reads CASSLSRQEHSYNEQFF. The DNA of the CDR3 is TGTGCCAGCAGTTTATCTAGGCAGGAGCACTCTTACAATGAGCAGTTCTTC.

The chain employs TRBV2 and TRBJ1-6, with no clear D. With 4 bases removed from V and 0 bases from J, the gap between germline ends came to 19 bases. CDR1 is SNHLY, CDR2 FYNNEI, per germline. The CDR3 spans 19 residues. CDR3 region: CASSVRGEQPSSYNSPLHF. CDR3 sequence (DNA): TGTGCCAGCAGTGTACGGGGAGAACAGCCAAGCTCCTATAATTCACCCCTCCACTTT.

A single count supports this clone. The chain joins TRBV6-1 to TRBJ1-1, with no clear D. The CDR3 is 15 residues long. V lost 1 base to trimming and J lost 0 bases, with 9 bases between them. CDR1 is MNHNS and CDR2 is SASEGT in the germline V gene. This CDR3 is CASSEVANLNTEAFF. The CDR3 nucleotides read TGTGCCAGCAGTGAAGTGGCCAACCTGAACACTGAAGCTTTCTTT.

The table lists this clone with a count of one. The rearrangement uses TRBV5-5 and TRBJ2-2, with unresolved D. Trimming pared 0 bases from V and 0 bases from J, leaving 9 bases between. CDR3 size: 16 residues. The germline gives CDR1 SGHKS, CDR2 YYEKEE (reference sequence). The CDR3, as DNA: TGTGCCAGCAGCTTGGCGGCTAACACGAACACCGGGGAGCTGTTTTTT. This translates into CASSLAANTNTGELFF. Looking up the rest from reference TRBV5-5 and TRBJ2-2 gives the full variable domain: DAGVTQSPTHLIKTRGQQVTLRCSPISGHKSVSWYQQVLGQGPQFIFQYYEKEERGRGNFPDRFSARQFPNYSSELNVNALLLGDSALYLCASSLAANTNTGELFFGEGSRLTVL.

This chain links TRBV5-1 with TRBJ2-5; 9 bases are a match to TRBD1. The CDR3 covers 17 residues. Trimming took 1 base from V and 2 from J; bases not matched to a gene: 9. Germline CDR1 and CDR2: SGHRS and YFSETQ. CDR3 DNA sequence: TGCGCCAGCAGCTTGTTTTCGGGACAGGGCTATCAAGAGACCCAGTACTTC. Amino acids: CASSLFSGQGYQETQYF.

V is TRBV12-5 and J is TRBJ1-2; TRBD1 might be the D (6 bases). Germline assignment: CDR1 LGHNT and CDR2 FRNRAP. Trimming pared 7 bases from V and 6 bases from J, leaving 15 bases between. There are 13 residues in the CDR3. CDR3 coding DNA: TGTGCTAGTGCCCTGAGGGGGAGGGATGGCTACACCTTC. Protein product: CASALRGRDGYTF.

The chain couples TRBV28 to TRBJ2-7; no clear D. Germline V lookup: CDR1 MDHEN, CDR2 SYDVKM. With 4 bases removed from V and 1 base from J, the gap between germline ends came to 8 bases. The CDR3 spans 13 residues. In DNA form, the CDR3 reads TGTGCCAGCAGTTCCTCTCATTCCTACGAGCAGTACTTC. Protein: CASSSSHSYEQYF.